The entry below gives a single TCR beta chain sequence along with its context. The data derive from a study of blood T cell repertoires in COVID-19. Looking at the study overall: PBMCs, B-cell-depleted T cells, or T cells were the source of the cDNA or gDNA that made up the material.

As processed by the authors: Amplification of reference gene primers was used by the study to estimate nucleated cell counts. Data came from immunoSEQ multiplex PCR; TCRdb stores just in-frame clones and leaves some out. V, J and clone size are taken as reported in that table, and D and trimming were inferred from the DNA itself. The data show tens of thousands of clones, about 74% seen once. The V gene's germline CDR1 is SGHTS and CDR2 YDEGEE. Trimming took 1 base from V and 0 from J, leaving 8 bases between them. The length of the CDR3 is 15 residues. The source material was peripheral blood. The TCR sequence derives from a human donor with acute or convalescent COVID-19. The donor label of this sample is uncertain. This chain links TRBV5-8 with TRBJ1-5; weak D call: TRBD1 (5 bases). The CDR3 region is CASSLSRDSNQPQHF. The CDR3, as DNA: TGTGCCAGCAGCTTGAGCAGGGATAGCAATCAGCCCCAGCATTTT.